The 14 T cell receptor beta chains presented below share a single source sample, sequenced in a study of cytomegalovirus exposure and HLA in healthy donors. 13 Jbeta primers and 60 Vbeta primers were used for the PCR. The assay was immunoSEQ multiplex PCR, and TCRdb's table has in-frame clones only and misses some. The sample consists of roughly 120,000 clones, 8.5% of them appearing once. Source material: PBMCs. The receptor source for this set is a man between 40 and 49 years old in good health and CMV-seronegative.

V gene TRBV5-1 combines with J gene TRBJ1-4; tentatively, D is TRBD1 (6 bases). Trimming took off 2 bases at V and 3 bases at J, with 8 bases between the two ends. The CDR3 is 14 amino acids. The germline gives CDR1 SGHRS, CDR2 YFSETQ. CDR3 in amino acids: CASSLQGSNEKLFF. The CDR3 bases are TGCGCCAGCAGCTTACAGGGTTCTAATGAAAAACTGTTTTTT.

This clone turned up a few times. This sequence joins TRBV19 and TRBJ2-6; tentatively, D is TRBD1 (5 bases). Looked up from germline, CDR1 is LNHDA and CDR2 is SQIVND (reference sequence). Trimming took 11 bases from V and 0 from J, leaving 11 bases between them. The CDR3 runs 14 residues. CDR3 amino acids: CAARQFSGANVLTF. In nucleotides, the CDR3 is TGTGCCGCCCGACAGTTCTCTGGGGCCAACGTCCTGACTTTC.

The V gene is TRBV10-3, the J gene TRBJ2-6, with 12 nucleotides matching TRBD1. The CDR3 is 16 residues long. Trimming removed 10 bases from V and 4 bases from J; junction bases left unmatched: 8. CDR1 and CDR2 (germline): ENHRY, SYGVKD. The CDR3 sequence is CATAGTGGVGANVLTF. The DNA of the CDR3 is TGTGCCACTGCCGGGACAGGGGGCGTAGGGGCCAACGTCCTGACTTTC.

This clone was seen ten or more times. V gene TRBV6-1 combines with J gene TRBJ2-3; TRBD2 matches at 11 bases. This CDR3 contains 15 residues. Unmatched junction bases numbered 3, after V lost 2 bases and J lost 5 bases. CDR1 MNHNS and CDR2 SASEGT come from the germline V gene. The CDR3 reads CASSELAGGLDTQYF. The CDR3 DNA is TGTGCCAGCAGTGAACTAGCGGGGGGCCTAGATACGCAGTATTTT.

This clone has only a few counts. The J gene is TRBJ1-3, the V gene TRBV10-2, with D maybe TRBD1 (6 bases). The germline V gene has CDR1 WSHSY and CDR2 SAAADI. The V and J ends lost 4 bases and 3 bases respectively, with 13 bases between them. CDR3 length: 15 residues. The CDR3 sequence is CASSGSGGLGNTIYF. DNA for the CDR3: TGCGCCAGCAGTGGGTCGGGGGGGCTTGGAAACACCATATATTTT.

This clone was detected only a few times. This rearrangement joins TRBV6-1 to TRBJ2-7, with TRBD1 matching 9 bases. Germline V gene lookup returns CDR1 MNHNS and CDR2 SASEGT. J gave up 7 bases and V 4 bases, and 11 bases lay outside the gene matches. CDR3 size: 15 residues. CDR3 DNA: TGTGCCAGCAGTGGTCGTCCCGGGACAGGGCGGGAGCAGTACTTC. As protein: CASSGRPGTGREQYF.

The CDR3 coding sequence is TGTGCCACCAGCAGAGGGACAGGGGGCAGTACAGATACGCAGTATTTT. Translated: CATSRGTGGSTDTQYF. This chain links TRBV15 with TRBJ2-3; 11 nucleotides line up with TRBD1. This CDR3 has 16 amino acids. The junction had 3 bases not matched to a gene; V was cut back by 1 base and J by 3 bases. Germline lookup yields CDR1 LNHNV and CDR2 YYDKDF (reference sequence). Variable domain in full (rest from reference TRBV15 and TRBJ2-3): DAMVIQNPRYQVTQFGKPVTLSCSQTLNHNVMYWYQQKSSQAPKLLFHYYDKDFNNEADTPDNFQSRRPNTSFCFLDIRSPGLGDTAMYLCATSRGTGGSTDTQYFGPGTRLTVL.

This clone appeared a few times. The genes are TRBV15 and TRBJ1-2; D is perhaps TRBD1 (5 bases). CDR1 is LNHNV, CDR2 YYDKDF, per germline (reference sequence). Deletions cut 0 bases from V and 4 bases from J, with 12 bases between. The CDR3 runs to 15 residues. CDR3 region: CATSRDSRVIYGYTF. Written as DNA, the CDR3 is TGTGCCACCAGCAGAGATTCCAGGGTAATCTATGGCTACACCTTC.

The table lists this clone with a few counts. The rearrangement uses TRBV6-1 and TRBJ1-3, with a weak D call TRBD1 (6 bases). CDR1 is MNHNS, CDR2 SASEGT, per germline. The CDR3 is made up of 15 amino acids. Trimming removed 7 bases from V and 3 bases from J, with 16 bases in between. For the CDR3, the DNA is TGTGCCAGCACCCAAGCCGACAGGAGTGGAAACACCATATATTTT. Translating gives CASTQADRSGNTIYF.

The rearrangement joins TRBV4-3 to TRBJ1-5; D call uncertain. V lost 1 base, J lost 6 bases, and 10 bases lay in between. Germline V gene sequence: CDR1 LGHNA, CDR2 YSLEER. The CDR3 extends over 14 amino acids. This CDR3 is CASSQVARSQPQHF. As DNA, the CDR3 is TGCGCCAGCAGCCAAGTCGCGAGGAGTCAGCCCCAGCATTTT.

This clone was recorded a few times. The V gene is TRBV6-6, the J gene TRBJ2-5; TRBD2 aligns across 10 bases. Germline V lookup: CDR1 MNHNY, CDR2 SVGAGI (reference sequence). The V segment lost 6 bases and the J segment 5 bases; nucleotides outside the gene matches: 6. This CDR3 has 14 amino acids. This CDR3 reads CASRPKTSGETQYF. As DNA, the CDR3 is TGTGCCAGCAGACCCAAGACTAGCGGGGAGACCCAGTACTTC.

A few counts support this clone. The rearrangement uses TRBV6-6 and TRBJ2-6, with 8 positions matching TRBD1. The germline gives CDR1 MNHNY, CDR2 SVGAGI (reference sequence). This CDR3 has 15 residues. The ends lost 3 bases at V and 10 bases at J; junction bases unmatched: 8. The CDR3 loop is CASSYTARGRNVLTF. The DNA for the CDR3 is TGTGCCAGCAGTTATACGGCCAGGGGGCGAAACGTCCTGACTTTC.

This chain joins TRBV5-4 and TRBJ2-2; the match to TRBD2 covers 7 bases. Germline V CDR1 and CDR2: SGHNT, YYREEE (reference sequence). Trimming cost V 1 base and J 3 bases; bases outside gene matches: 12. CDR3 length: 18 amino acids. The CDR3 loop reads CASSLQVIAGDYTGELFF. CDR3 sequence (DNA): TGTGCCAGCAGCTTGCAAGTAATCGCGGGGGATTACACCGGGGAGCTGTTTTTT. The variable domain in full, with the rest retrieved from reference TRBV5-4 and TRBJ2-2, is ETGVTQSPTHLIKTRGQQVTLRCSSQSGHNTVSWYQQALGQGPQFIFQYYREEENGRGNFPPRFSGLQFPNYSSELNVNALELDDSALYLCASSLQVIAGDYTGELFFGEGSRLTVL.

This clone was detected a few times. At one end the junction does not follow the germline gene, possibly because of a read error. The V call is TRBV6-4, the J call TRBJ2-3; D is perhaps TRBD2 (5 bases). The CDR3 is 14 amino acids. Germline assignment: CDR1 MRHNA and CDR2 SNTAGT. The CDR3 region has the DNA TGTGCCAGCAGTGACTCGGCTAGCACAGATACGAAGTATTTC. This codes for CASSDSASTDTKYF.